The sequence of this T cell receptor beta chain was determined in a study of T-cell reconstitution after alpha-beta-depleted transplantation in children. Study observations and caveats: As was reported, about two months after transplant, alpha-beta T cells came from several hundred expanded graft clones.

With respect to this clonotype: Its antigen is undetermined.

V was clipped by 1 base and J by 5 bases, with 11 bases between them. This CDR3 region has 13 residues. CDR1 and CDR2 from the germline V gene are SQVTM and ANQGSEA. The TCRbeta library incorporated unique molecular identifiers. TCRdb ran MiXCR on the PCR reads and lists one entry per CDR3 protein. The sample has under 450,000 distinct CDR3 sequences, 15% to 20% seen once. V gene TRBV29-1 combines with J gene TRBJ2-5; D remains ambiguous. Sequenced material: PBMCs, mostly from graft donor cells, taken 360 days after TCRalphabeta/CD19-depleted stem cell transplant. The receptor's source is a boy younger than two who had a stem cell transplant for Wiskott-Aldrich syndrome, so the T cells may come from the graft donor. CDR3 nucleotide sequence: TGCAGCGTTGAAGCAGTCCGAAGGGAGACCCAGTACTTC. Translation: CSVEAVRRETQYF.